The present T cell receptor (beta chain) was sequenced within a study of post-analysis software for immune sequencing data. As for the study in general: Relapsing-remitting, secondary progressive and progressive-relapsing courses of multiple sclerosis were included.

Libraries were made from TCR beta cDNA, and they carried unique molecular identifiers. Each CDR3 protein gets one entry after TCRdb re-called the PCR reads with MiXCR. The sample contains some 450,000 distinct CDR3 sequences, around 40% of which appear only once. The sequence was obtained from a girl aged 5-17 years with multiple sclerosis. The sequencing input was blood.

CDR3 residues: CASSLGGVGDYGYTF. As DNA, the CDR3 is TGTGCCAGCAGCCTGGGAGGGGTTGGGGACTATGGCTACACCTTC. The chain employs TRBV28 and TRBJ1-2; D possibly corresponds to TRBD1 (5 bases). Trimming pared 6 bases from V and 3 bases from J, leaving 17 bases between. From germline, CDR1 is MDHEN and CDR2 SYDVKM. This CDR3 has 15 residues.